One T cell receptor (beta chain) is described in this entry. The data stem from a study of cytomegalovirus exposure and HLA in healthy donors. Study-level background: Researchers previously reported finding roughly 120 million unique TCR beta sequences from 170 million or so T cells.

This CDR3 contains 14 residues. The V and J ends lost 7 bases and 8 bases respectively, with 18 bases between them. Germline V gene sequence: CDR1 LNHDA, CDR2 SQIVND (reference sequence). The PCR made use of 60 Vbeta and 13 Jbeta primers. TCRdb keeps only in-frame clones here, not all; method: immunoSEQ multiplex PCR. The repertoire holds approximately 110,000 clones, with around 77% as singletons. The sequence was collected from a woman aged 40 to 49 in good health and CMV-seropositive. V is TRBV19 and J is TRBJ2-1, with D possibly matching TRBD1 (6 bases). Source material: PBMCs. The CDR3 reads CASNGGMGADEQFF. CDR3 nucleotide sequence: TGTGCCAGTAACGGAGGTATGGGGGCCGATGAGCAGTTCTTC.